Listed below are T cell receptor beta chains from one sample, sequenced in a study of human T cells and chemical hapten exposure. Via MiXCR, TCRdb re-called the RACE reads, giving one row per CDR3 protein. The sample includes 150,000 to 200,000 distinct CDR3 sequences, about a quarter of them seen just once. Sample: whole blood, taken in connection with sensitization to the hapten diphenylcyclopropenone (DPC). These receptors originate from a woman younger than 35 with alopecia areata. Some clones in this sample may be carry-over from other donors' samples. Each CDR3 is given with its conserved first and last residue. D genes are given only for firm matches. Size is stated for part of the rows, as once, few or many counts, or as a class when the clone is expanded.

.	TRBV12-3/TRBV12-4	.	TRBJ1-2	CASRPGTDVWDYGYTF	TGTGCCAGCAGACCCGGGACCGACGTTTGGGACTATGGCTACACCTTC
TRBD2	TRBV30	many	TRBJ2-5	CAWSVPAGGKTQYF	TGTGCCTGGAGTGTACCAGCGGGGGGTAAGACCCAGTACTTC
TRBD1	TRBV7-2	.	TRBJ2-3	CASSLLGTGSDTQYF	TGTGCCAGCAGCTTATTGGGGACAGGGTCTGATACGCAGTATTTT
TRBD1	TRBV7-9	few	TRBJ1-4	CASSQGQGVEKLFF	TGTGCCAGCAGCCAAGGACAGGGAGTTGAAAAACTGTTTTTT
TRBD2	TRBV10-3	.	TRBJ2-7	CAIQGTSVNEQYF	TGTGCCATCCAAGGGACTAGCGTCAACGAGCAGTACTTC
.	TRBV6-5	.	TRBJ2-7	CASRVVFSSSYEQYF	TGTGCCAGCAGAGTCGTTTTCTCATCTTCCTACGAGCAGTACTTC
.	TRBV7-6	.	TRBJ2-3	CASSIAPRTDTQYF	TGTGCCAGCAGCATAGCCCCAAGGACAGATACGCAGTATTTT
.	TRBV7-9	.	TRBJ1-4	CASAPRELNEKLFF	TGTGCCAGCGCCCCCCGGGAGCTTAATGAAAAACTGTTTTTT
.	TRBV28	.	TRBJ1-6	CASYGALGTYNSPLHF	TGTGCCAGCTATGGGGCCTTGGGAACCTATAATTCACCCCTCCACTTT
.	TRBV5-6	.	TRBJ1-2	CASSSDWTENYGYTF	TGTGCCAGCAGCTCGGATTGGACGGAGAACTATGGCTACACCTTC
.	TRBV7-6	.	TRBJ1-5	CASSLGDTDQPQHF	TGTGCCAGCAGCTTAGGGGACACCGATCAGCCCCAGCATTTT
TRBD1	TRBV18	.	TRBJ2-7	CASKQQGAGFEQYF	TGTGCCAGTAAACAACAGGGGGCGGGTTTCGAGCAGTACTTC
TRBD2	TRBV7-9	.	TRBJ2-3	CASSFGGLSSTDTQYF	TGTGCCAGCAGCTTCGGGGGGTTGTCTAGCACAGATACGCAGTATTTT
TRBD2	TRBV11-2	.	TRBJ2-2	CASRLLARGTGELFF	TGTGCCAGCAGATTACTAGCGAGGGGCACCGGGGAGCTGTTTTTT
.	TRBV7-6	few	TRBJ2-3	CASSLGGGADTQYF	TGTGCCAGCAGTTTAGGGGGAGGAGCAGATACGCAGTATTTT
.	TRBV29-1	many	TRBJ2-3	CSVRRGTDTQYF	TGCAGCGTTCGTCGGGGCACAGATACGCAGTATTTT
.	TRBV27	few	TRBJ2-1	CASSPLTGDEQFF	TGTGCCAGCAGTCCCTTGACGGGTGATGAGCAGTTCTTC
.	TRBV21-1	.	TRBJ1-1	CASLWVVDLNTEAFF	TGTGCCAGCCTCTGGGTAGTGGATTTGAACACTGAAGCTTTCTTT
.	TRBV2	few	TRBJ1-1	CASSAQLLMNTEAFF	TGTGCCAGCAGTGCGCAGTTGCTCATGAACACTGAAGCTTTCTTT
.	TRBV2	few	TRBJ2-7	CASRTGAHYEQYF	TGTGCCAGCAGGACGGGGGCCCACTACGAGCAGTACTTC
TRBD2	TRBV6-2/TRBV6-3	few	TRBJ2-1	CASSYSIGRATYNEQFF	TGTGCCAGCAGTTACTCGATAGGGAGGGCCACCTACAATGAGCAGTTCTTC
.	TRBV3-1	few	TRBJ1-3	CASRAVGDTIYF	TGTGCCAGCAGAGCCGTTGGCGACACCATATATTTT
.	TRBV4-1	.	TRBJ1-5	CASSHPGVNQPQHF	TGCGCCAGCAGCCACCCGGGAGTCAATCAGCCCCAGCATTTT
TRBD2	TRBV20-1	.	TRBJ2-7	CSASGTSGDQPSYEQYF	TGCAGTGCTAGCGGGACTAGCGGGGACCAGCCCTCCTACGAGCAGTACTTC
.	TRBV11-2	once	TRBJ2-7	CASSLRAAYEQYF	TGTGCCAGCAGCCTACGGGCCGCCTACGAGCAGTACTTC
.	TRBV5-5	once	TRBJ1-5	CASSLEGNSNQPQHF	TGTGCCAGCAGCTTGGAGGGGAATAGCAATCAGCCCCAGCATTTT
.	TRBV6-1	.	TRBJ2-1	CASSLGTVNEQFF	TGTGCCAGCAGTCTGGGGACTGTTAATGAGCAGTTCTTC
.	TRBV6-5	once	TRBJ1-4	CASSYVVGEDEKLFF	TGTGCCAGCAGTTATGTTGTAGGGGAGGACGAAAAACTGTTTTTT
.	TRBV20-1	.	TRBJ2-7	CSASHRGGYEQYF	TGCAGTGCTAGTCACAGGGGGGGCTACGAGCAGTACTTC
.	TRBV6-2/TRBV6-3	few	TRBJ1-5	CASSYVGGNQPQHF	TGTGCCAGCAGTTACGTGGGGGGCAATCAGCCCCAGCATTTT
TRBD1	TRBV24-1	.	TRBJ2-3	CATSEDRGGTDTQYF	TGTGCCACCAGTGAAGACAGGGGAGGCACAGATACGCAGTATTTT
TRBD2	TRBV9	few	TRBJ2-1	CASSVDFAGGPRNEQFF	TGTGCCAGCAGCGTAGATTTCGCGGGAGGGCCAAGGAATGAGCAGTTCTTC
.	TRBV7-2	few	TRBJ2-7	CASSWGHEQYF	TGTGCCAGCAGCTGGGGTCACGAGCAGTACTTC
TRBD1	TRBV6-2/TRBV6-3	.	TRBJ2-3	CASSYNAGTGGPDTQYF	TGTGCCAGCAGTTACAACGCCGGGACAGGGGGTCCAGATACGCAGTATTTT
.	TRBV7-9	.	TRBJ2-5	CASSSWTAQETQYF	TGTGCCAGCAGCTCTTGGACAGCCCAAGAGACCCAGTACTTC
.	TRBV9	many	TRBJ2-5	CASSVEGETQYF	TGTGCCAGCAGCGTAGAGGGGGAGACCCAGTACTTC
TRBD2	TRBV20-1	.	TRBJ2-7	CSAWQTSGSYEQYF	TGCAGTGCCTGGCAGACTAGCGGCTCCTACGAGCAGTACTTC
.	TRBV29-1	.	TRBJ1-1	CSVTPSNTEAFF	TGCAGCGTTACCCCCTCGAACACTGAAGCTTTCTTT
TRBD2	TRBV9	few	TRBJ2-5	CASSAQTSSQETQYF	TGTGCCAGCAGCGCCCAGACTAGCAGCCAAGAGACCCAGTACTTC
TRBD1	TRBV6-5	.	TRBJ2-5	CASSLLYPDRVETQYF	TGTGCCAGCAGTCTGTTGTACCCGGACAGGGTAGAGACCCAGTACTTC
TRBD1	TRBV10-3	few	TRBJ2-7	CAISPGTGDEQYF	TGTGCCATCAGCCCCGGGACAGGGGACGAGCAGTACTTC
.	TRBV7-8	.	TRBJ2-5	CASRSHRLEETQYF	TGTGCCAGCAGGAGCCACCGACTAGAAGAGACCCAGTACTTC
.	TRBV25-1	.	TRBJ1-1	CASSEFGAVDTEAFF	TGTGCCAGCAGTGAATTCGGGGCAGTCGACACTGAAGCTTTCTTT
.	TRBV29-1	.	TRBJ2-7	CSVGRSYEQYF	TGCAGCGTTGGCAGGTCCTACGAGCAGTACTTC
.	TRBV29-1	.	TRBJ2-3	CSATGRLTSTDTQYF	TGCAGCGCGACGGGACGGCTGACTAGCACAGATACGCAGTATTTT
.	TRBV21-1	few	TRBJ2-5	CATRGGTSGILETQYF	TGTGCCACTCGAGGGGGGACTAGCGGGATCTTAGAGACCCAGTACTTC
TRBD2	TRBV12-3/TRBV12-4	.	TRBJ2-1	CASILRLSGKHEQFF	TGTGCCAGCATTCTCAGGCTCAGCGGGAAGCATGAGCAGTTCTTC
TRBD1	TRBV19	.	TRBJ2-5	CASKTGTVAETQYF	TGTGCCAGTAAAACCGGGACAGTCGCAGAGACCCAGTACTTC
TRBD1	TRBV4-1	few	TRBJ2-1	CASSQVPVDRVKNEQFF	TGCGCCAGCAGCCAAGTCCCGGTGGACAGGGTTAAAAATGAGCAGTTCTTC
.	TRBV7-2	few	TRBJ2-3	CASSPLERRYTDTQYF	TGTGCCAGCAGCCCTTTAGAACGGCGGTACACAGATACGCAGTATTTT
.	TRBV7-2	.	TRBJ1-1	CASRQALNTEAFF	TGTGCCAGCAGACAGGCTTTGAACACTGAAGCTTTCTTT
TRBD2	TRBV4-2	.	TRBJ2-7	CASSILAGGGSYEQYF	TGTGCCAGCAGCATTTTAGCGGGAGGGGGTTCCTACGAGCAGTACTTC
TRBD2	TRBV4-3	few	TRBJ2-7	CASSQDRSGGGSEQYF	TGCGCCAGCAGCCAAGATCGGAGCGGGGGGGGGTCGGAGCAGTACTTC
TRBD1	TRBV2	.	TRBJ1-6	CASSETGGNSPLHF	TGTGCCAGCAGTGAAACAGGGGGTAATTCACCCCTCCACTTT
.	TRBV3-1	few	TRBJ2-7	CASSLSHGGPYEQYF	TGTGCCAGCAGCCTTTCCCACGGGGGGCCCTACGAGCAGTACTTC
.	TRBV7-6	.	TRBJ2-6	CASSSGPTAGANVLTF	TGTGCCAGCAGCTCGGGCCCAACCGCTGGGGCCAACGTCCTGACTTTC
.	TRBV7-9	.	TRBJ1-4	CASSLGRGTNEKLFF	TGTGCCAGCAGCTTAGGCCGAGGAACTAATGAAAAACTGTTTTTT
TRBD1	TRBV29-1	few	TRBJ1-1	CSVGWGDRVSLYTEAFF	TGCAGCGTTGGGTGGGGGGACAGGGTGTCCCTTTACACTGAAGCTTTCTTT
.	TRBV11-1	.	TRBJ1-1	CASSLGSGEAFF	TGTGCCAGCAGCTTAGGGTCAGGTGAAGCTTTCTTT
.	TRBV21-1	.	TRBJ2-6	CASSTVHSGISTLFAGANVLTF	TGTGCCAGCAGCACCGTCCACTCGGGGATCTCGACACTTTTTGCTGGGGCCAACGTCCTGACTTTC